This TCR beta chain is from a study of shared clonotypes between healthy human individuals. About this clone itself: The antigen is unknown.

Broader study findings: The naive CD4 repertoires of a handful of donors were compared, and around 4.9% of clonotypes were shared.

Everyone who donated was a Caucasian adult who lived in Nashville, Tennessee. Using immunoSEQ multiplex PCR, the repertoire was profiled, and TCRdb retains in-frame clones only, with some absent. The sample lists roughly 2.2 million clones, 80% to 95% occurring once. What was sequenced was naive CD4+ T cells from PBMCs. The subset: CD45RA+ positively selected. The clonotype was recovered from a man in his late teens or twenties in good health. Some clones in this sample may be carry-over from other donors' samples.

The CDR3 coding sequence is TGTGCCAGCAGCGGGGACAGGGCCTACAATGAGCAGTTCTTC. It codes for CASSGDRAYNEQFF. V gene TRBV27 combines with J gene TRBJ2-1; 9 nucleotides line up with TRBD1. V lost 6 bases and J lost 2; bases outside the gene matches: 2. Germline V gene sequence: CDR1 MNHEY, CDR2 SMNVEV (reference sequence). The CDR3 is 14 amino acids.